This TCR beta chain was captured by sequencing in a study of T cell responses to AZD1222 COVID-19 vaccine. On this clone: Its cognate antigen is unknown.

Study findings and constraints: Unmutated regions of variants are reportedly targeted by nearly half of spike-specific TCRs. After the peak T cell response, and only then, were repertoires sampled.

Generated by immunoSEQ multiplex PCR, the TCRdb table keeps only in-frame clones and is missing some. This sample has about 110,000 clones, with 89% found just once. The V end was cut by 1 base, the J end by 4 bases, with 16 bases between. CDR3 length: 16 amino acids. Germline assignment: CDR1 MNHEY and CDR2 SMNVEV (reference sequence). This clonotype was obtained from an adult in good health. This sequence joins TRBV27 and TRBJ1-2, with a weak D call TRBD1 (6 bases). This sample comprised peripheral blood, obtained on day 0 of AZD1222 vaccination. Written as DNA, the CDR3 is TGTGCCAGCAGTTTATTGGGGACACGGACAATCTATGGCTACACCTTC. Translating it yields CASSLLGTRTIYGYTF.